This T cell receptor (beta chain) was captured in a study of T cells in Graves' hyperthyroidism and ophthalmopathy. The investigators amplified TCR beta CDR3 regions from RNA transcripts. In the first-round RT-PCR of the TCR CDR3, the HTBI primer set was used. Each CDR3 protein gets one entry after TCRdb re-called the multiplex PCR reads with MiXCR. Here the sample spans approximately 400,000 distinct CDR3 sequences, about 13% being singletons. This clonotype was counted a few times. The antigen remains undetermined. Points from the study as a whole: Blood also carried most thyroid clonotypes expanded above 0.001.

Germline loops: CDR1 GTSNPN, CDR2 SVGIG (reference sequence). V shed 7 bases and J 3 bases; nucleotides not matched to a gene: 3. The CDR3 has 13 amino acids. This TCR derives from a man aged 30-40 years with Graves' hyperthyroidism that later progressed to Graves' ophthalmopathy. This chain links TRBV30 with TRBJ2-1; 10 bases map to TRBD1. Source material: blood. The CDR3 reads CASDRGFYNEQFF. For the CDR3, the DNA is TGTGCCTCGGACAGGGGGTTCTACAATGAGCAGTTCTTC.